A selection of T cell receptor beta chains follows, all from one sample in a study of cytomegalovirus exposure and HLA in healthy donors. Method: immunoSEQ multiplex PCR; TCRdb's copy keeps in-frame clones and lacks some. The sample includes about 150,000 clones, over 60% seen only once; the top ten take about 13%. Sequences were obtained from PBMCs. These receptor sequences come from a man aged 40-49 years in good health and CMV-seropositive. The CDR3 runs from the conserved cysteine through the conserved F or W. The D gene is left open where the match is weak. Clone sizes are given selectively: once, few, many, or a class where the clone is expanded.

J gene | D gene | CDR3 length | V gene | clone size | CDR3 DNA | CDR3 protein
TRBJ2-4 | - | 15 | TRBV6-5 | - | TGTGCCAGCAGTCAGGGACTCAATGGCAAAAACAGTCAGTACTTC | CASSQGLNGKNSQYF
TRBJ2-4 | - | 15 | TRBV4-1 | once | TGCGCCAGCAGCCAAGATCCCGGACATGCGAACAGTCAGTACTTC | CASSQDPGHANSQYF
TRBJ2-3 | - | 16 | TRBV18 | - | TGTGCCAGCTCACCTAGGACATCTACTAGCACAGATACGCAGTATTTT | CASSPRTSTSTDTQYF
TRBJ2-5 | - | 14 | TRBV5-4 | - | TGTGCCAGCAGCTTGGGTCACACCCAAGAGACCCAGTACTTC | CASSLGHTQETQYF
TRBJ2-6 | - | 15 | TRBV28 | - | TGTGCCAGCAGCCTCGCCGGGACAGGGGCCAACGTCCTGACTTTC | CASSLAGTGANVLTF
TRBJ1-2 | - | 13 | TRBV6-1 | once | TGTGCCAGCAGCAGAGGCTCGAGCGATGGCTACACCTTC | CASSRGSSDGYTF
TRBJ2-1 | - | 13 | TRBV27 | many | TGTGCCAGCAGTCTGCAGGGCTTCCGTGAGCAGTTCTTC | CASSLQGFREQFF
TRBJ2-7 | - | 13 | TRBV6-1 | - | TGTGCCAGCAGACAGGGATTTTTCTACGAGCAGTACTTC | CASRQGFFYEQYF
TRBJ2-5 | TRBD2 | 16 | TRBV4-3 | - | TGCGCCAGCAGCCCGTGGGGACTAGCGGGGGGCGAGACCCAGTACTTC | CASSPWGLAGGETQYF
TRBJ2-5 | - | 15 | TRBV5-5 | - | TGTGCCAGCAGCCAAAGCGGGCGAGGAGGAGAGACCCAGTACTTC | CASSQSGRGGETQYF
TRBJ2-5 | TRBD2 | 15 | TRBV7-6 | few | TGTGCCAGCAGCTTAGCCAGCGGGAGTAAAGAGACCCAGTACTTC | CASSLASGSKETQYF
TRBJ1-2 | TRBD1 | 18 | TRBV9 | - | TGTGCCAGCAGCGTAAGCAAGGAGACAGGGATGAGTAGAGAGGGCTACACCTTC | CASSVSKETGMSREGYTF
TRBJ2-3 | TRBD1 | 15 | TRBV11-2 | - | TGTGCCAGCAGCTGGGGGACAGGGGGATCAGATACGCAGTATTTT | CASSWGTGGSDTQYF
TRBJ2-1 | TRBD2 | 14 | TRBV10-2 | - | TGCGCCAGCAGTGTGACTAGCGGGAGGGATGAGCAGTTCTTC | CASSVTSGRDEQFF
TRBJ2-7 | TRBD1 | 13 | TRBV28 | - | TGTGCCAGCAGTCGACAGGGCGGCTACGAGCAGTACTTC | CASSRQGGYEQYF
TRBJ2-3 | - | 13 | TRBV4-3 | - | TGCGCCAGCAGCCAAGAGCCTAGCGATACGCAGTATTTT | CASSQEPSDTQYF
TRBJ2-3 | TRBD1 | 16 | TRBV7-2 | few | TGTGCCAGCAGCTGGGGCCGGGACAGGAACACAGATACGCAGTATTTT | CASSWGRDRNTDTQYF
TRBJ2-4 | TRBD2 | 12 | TRBV7-2 | - | TGTGCCAGCAGCCGAGAGCGGGAGGCCCCCTCATTC | CASSREREAPSF
TRBJ1-5 | TRBD1 | 16 | TRBV6-4 | - | TGTGCCAGCCCCGGACAGGGAAAATTACGGAATCAGCCCCAGCATTTT | CASPGQGKLRNQPQHF
TRBJ1-2 | - | 15 | TRBV5-4 | - | TGTGCCAGCAGCTTGGGGGGCAGGGATCCCTATGGCTACACCTTC | CASSLGGRDPYGYTF
TRBJ1-2 | TRBD1 | 15 | TRBV7-2 | once | TGTGCCAGCAGCCGGATACCATCAGGGGGCCAAGGCTACACCTTC | CASSRIPSGGQGYTF
TRBJ2-7 | - | 13 | TRBV5-4 | - | TGTGCCAGCAGCCCGGACAAGGCCTACGAGCAGTACTTC | CASSPDKAYEQYF
TRBJ2-1 | TRBD2 | 17 | TRBV4-1 | - | TGCGCCAGCAGCCAAGATCGGGGCGGGAGACCCTACAATGAGCAGTTCTTC | CASSQDRGGRPYNEQFF
TRBJ1-4 | TRBD1 | 14 | TRBV4-1 | - | TGCGCCAGCAGCCCCGGGACAGGGGTTGAAAAACTGTTTTTT | CASSPGTGVEKLFF
TRBJ2-2 | - | 11 | TRBV2 | - | TGTGCCAGCAGCGTATACGGGGAGCTGTTTTTT | CASSVYGELFF
TRBJ1-2 | - | 13 | TRBV29-1 | few | TGCAGCGTTAGGGGACAACTGGGGGATGGCTACACCTTC | CSVRGQLGDGYTF
TRBJ2-2 | TRBD2 | 16 | TRBV2 | - | TGTGCCAGCACCCCCCGGGGAGGGGACGACACCGGGGAGCTGTTTTTT | CASTPRGGDDTGELFF
TRBJ2-1 | TRBD2 | 16 | TRBV19 | once | TGTGCCAGTAGTATAGTCGGACTAGCGGGGCTTGGTGAGCAGTTCTTC | CASSIVGLAGLGEQFF
TRBJ2-1 | TRBD2 | 17 | TRBV7-2 | - | TGTGCCAGCAGCTCGCGGGGGAGCGGGAGTTCCTACAATGAGCAGTTCTTC | CASSSRGSGSSYNEQFF